This T cell receptor (beta chain) was sequenced for a study of OX40 agonist ivuxolimab in advanced cancers. Background on the study: Patients undergoing dose escalation presented with hepatocellular carcinoma, melanoma, renal cell or head and neck cancer.

Comment on this clone: The antigen remains undetermined.

Trimming pared 3 bases from V and 7 bases from J, leaving 11 bases between. The CDR3 extends over 12 amino acids. CDR1 is SGHRS, CDR2 YFSETQ, per germline. The study's findings and limits: Which antigen the expanded peripheral T cells recognized is unknown. At 0.1 to 3.0 mg/kg and by week 6, clonal expansion occurred in CD4+ and CD8+ blood T cells.

The data were produced by immunoSEQ multiplex PCR, yet TCRdb's version contains in-frame clones alone and is incomplete. The sample consists of around 41,000 clones, about 88% of them appearing once. The sequencing here drew on CD4+ or CD8+ T cells sorted from blood, taken in a trial of the OX40 agonist ivuxolimab. The TCR was taken from an adult with an advanced solid tumor such as melanoma, head and neck, liver or kidney cancer. The chain carries TRBV5-1 and TRBJ2-7; possibly TRBD1 or TRBD2 for D (5 bases each). For the CDR3, the DNA is TGCGCCAGCAGCTGGGGGAGAGGGGAGCAGTACTTC. Protein sequence: CASSWGRGEQYF.